This TCR beta chain appears in the sequencing data of a study of OX40 agonist ivuxolimab in advanced cancers. Overall study context: Of mixed ages from 23 to 79 and averaging approximately 60 years, the group was almost 85% male. Of the patients, three showed partial responses, one with hepatocellular carcinoma and two with cutaneous melanoma.

TCRdb's table, derived via immunoSEQ multiplex PCR, lists solely in-frame clones and lacks some. Of about 93,000 clones listed, roughly nine tenths were seen once; the top ten hold 2% to 3%. Comment on this clone: The antigen is unknown.

Notes on the study in general: Expanded clones were, on average, more numerous among CD8+ T cells than CD4+. Certain nonresponding patients likewise had low normalized T-cell clonal expansion.

The sequence derives from an adult with an advanced solid tumor such as melanoma, head and neck, liver or kidney cancer. Sequenced here: CD4+ or CD8+ T cells sorted from blood, sampled in a trial of the OX40 agonist ivuxolimab.

The chain's CDR3 is CASSLLPSGSGEQYF. For the CDR3, the DNA is TGTGCCAGCAGTTTATTACCTAGCGGGAGTGGTGAGCAGTACTTC. V gene TRBV28 combines with J gene TRBJ2-7; 10 nucleotides line up with TRBD2. This CDR3 is 15 amino acids long. J gave up 7 bases and V 1 base, and 7 bases lay outside the gene matches. Germline lookup yields CDR1 MDHEN and CDR2 SYDVKM.